This T cell receptor beta chain derives from a study of T cell repertoires in cytomegalovirus infection. Regarding the study as a whole: Dominating the ex vivo response were HLA-C-restricted CMV-specific TCR beta clonotypes.

V lost 6 bases, J lost 3 bases, and 17 bases lay in between. There are 16 residues in the CDR3. As concerns this clonotype: Antigen: not known.

Via MiXCR, TCRdb re-called the reads, giving one row per CDR3 protein. The table lists some 400,000 distinct CDR3 sequences, roughly 30% of them singletons. The specimen sequenced was PBMCs. The source is a human donor in good health (CMV status not recorded). Some clones in this sample may be carry-over from other donors' samples. The gene calls are TRBV12-3 or TRBV12-4 and TRBJ2-2; tentatively, D is TRBD1 or TRBD2 (5 bases each). CDR3 amino acids: CASSTRLGPHTGELFF. CDR3 in DNA: TGTGCCAGCAGCACGAGGCTGGGACCCCACACCGGGGAGCTGTTTTTT.